A single sample gave rise to the 10 T cell receptor beta chains below, sequenced in a study of blood T cell repertoires in COVID-19. TCRdb's table, derived via immunoSEQ multiplex PCR, lists solely in-frame clones and lacks some. The data contain about 200,000 clones, around 80% of them singletons. Sequences were obtained from peripheral blood. These receptors all stem from a woman in her 70s with acute or convalescent COVID-19.

The rearrangement links TRBV30 to TRBJ2-5; TRBD2 aligns across 14 bases. J gave up 2 bases and V 5 bases, and 10 bases lay outside the gene matches. Germline V CDR1 and CDR2: GTSNPN, SVGIG (reference sequence). The CDR3 totals 17 residues. The CDR3: CAWGTGTSGRFQETQYF. The DNA of the CDR3 is TGTGCCTGGGGGACCGGGACTAGCGGGAGATTTCAAGAGACCCAGTACTTC.

The CDR3: CASSLGVHEQYF. CDR3 sequence (DNA): TGTGCCAGCAGTTTAGGAGTTCACGAGCAGTACTTC. V usage is TRBV12-3 or TRBV12-4 and J usage is TRBJ2-7; D remains unclear. The CDR3 contains 12 residues. With 1 base removed from V and 5 bases from J, the gap between germline ends came to 6 bases.

This clone was observed a single time. The chain combines TRBV18 with TRBJ1-6; D unclear. Trimming left V 4 bases short and J 5 bases short, with 3 bases between. Germline V gives CDR1 KGHSH, CDR2 LQKENI. The CDR3 contains 12 residues. This CDR3 is CASSRDNSPLHF. The CDR3 coding sequence is TGTGCCAGCTCACGCGATAATTCACCCCTCCACTTT.

V usage is TRBV5-8 and J usage is TRBJ2-3; the match to TRBD2 covers 7 bases. This CDR3 is built from 16 residues. The V and J ends lost 2 bases and 1 base, in that order; junction bases with no gene match: 7. Germline V gene lookup returns CDR1 SGHTS and CDR2 YDEGEE. CDR3 in amino acids: CASSFPSGRGTDTQYF. The CDR3 DNA reads TGTGCCAGCAGCTTCCCTTCTGGGAGGGGCACAGATACGCAGTATTTT.

This chain links TRBV19 with TRBJ1-1; 12 positions agree with TRBD1. In germline, CDR1 is LNHDA, CDR2 SQIVND (reference sequence). The CDR3 length is 14 residues. J gave up 7 bases and V 5 bases, and 5 bases lay outside the gene matches. CDR3 nucleotide sequence: TGTGCCAGTAGTTCCCGGGACAGGGGGCGTGAAGCTTTCTTT. Protein sequence: CASSSRDRGREAFF.

DNA of the CDR3: TGCAGCGTTGACGGGGGGGGTACTGAAGCTTTCTTT. Protein: CSVDGGGTEAFF. The chain uses TRBV29-1 and TRBJ1-1; tentative D call: TRBD1 (5 bases). Deletions cut 3 bases from V and 5 bases from J, with 10 bases between. The CDR3 runs 12 residues. Looked up from germline, CDR1 is SQVTM and CDR2 is ANQGSEA.

This chain connects TRBV29-1 to TRBJ2-5; D unresolved. Per the germline V gene, CDR1 is SQVTM and CDR2 is ANQGSEA. V shed 4 bases and J shed 0 bases, with 9 bases lying between them. This CDR3 comprises 13 residues. CDR3 bases: TGCAGCGTTGGGTCCGGGTACCAAGAGACCCAGTACTTC. The encoded protein is CSVGSGYQETQYF.

This clone has at least ten counts. The same CDR3 can be traced to other DNA sequences in this sample. The chain links TRBV28 to TRBJ1-5; tentative D call: TRBD1 (5 bases). Trimming took off 2 bases at V and 2 bases at J, with 10 bases between the two ends. The CDR3 sequence is 15 residues long. Germline V lookup: CDR1 MDHEN, CDR2 SYDVKM. CDR3 DNA: TGTGCCAGCAGTTTAGGGGTACAGGGCAATCAGCCCCAGCATTTT. It codes for CASSLGVQGNQPQHF.

This sequence joins TRBV2 and TRBJ2-1; the match to TRBD2 covers 7 bases. Germline V gene sequence: CDR1 SNHLY, CDR2 FYNNEI. V gave up 3 bases and J gave up 3 bases; unmatched junction bases: 8. The CDR3 consists of 16 residues. This CDR3 is CASSDIGTKDYNEQFF. Written as DNA, the CDR3 is TGTGCCAGCAGTGATATTGGGACTAAAGACTACAATGAGCAGTTCTTC. Drawing the rest from reference TRBV2 and TRBJ2-1, the complete variable domain is EPEVTQTPSHQVTQMGQEVILRCVPISNHLYFYWYRQILGQKVEFLVSFYNNEISEKSEIFDDQFSVERPDGSNFTLKIRSTKLEDSAMYFCASSDIGTKDYNEQFFGPGTRLTVL.

Here the CDR3 DNA reads TGTGCCAGCAGGCCGAGCGGGAGGATGGAGACCCAGTACTTC. Protein: CASRPSGRMETQYF. The chain recombines TRBV2 with TRBJ2-5; 9 nucleotides agree with TRBD2. J was trimmed by 5 bases and V by 6 bases; bases with no gene match: 7. There are 14 residues in the CDR3. CDR1 SNHLY and CDR2 FYNNEI come from the germline V gene.